The 2 T cell receptor beta chains in this list originate from one sample, sequenced in a study of T cell changes during pregnancy in multiple sclerosis. TCRdb keeps only in-frame clones here, not all; method: immunoSEQ multiplex PCR. The sample carries under 40,000 clones, under 95% recorded once. Specimen: CD4+ T cells from peripheral blood mononuclear cells, collected in the third trimester of pregnancy. All receptors come from a female donor in good health, enrolled as a control in a pregnancy study.

The chain employs TRBV25-1 and TRBJ1-5, with D unclear. V dropped 7 bases and J dropped 3 bases, with 13 bases sitting between them. This CDR3 has 14 amino acids. CDR1 is MGHDK and CDR2 is SYGVNS in the germline V gene. The CDR3 DNA sequence: TGTGCCAGCACCGAGGCGGGGTACAATCAGCCCCAGCATTTT. Translating it yields CASTEAGYNQPQHF.

The chain recombines TRBV10-3 with TRBJ2-7; tentatively, D is TRBD1 (5 bases). The ends were cut back, 10 bases at V and 5 bases at J, with 18 bases in the middle. Germline V gene data show CDR1 as ENHRY and CDR2 as SYGVKD. The CDR3 has 13 residues. The CDR3 sequence is CATNSGAGHEQYF. CDR3 sequence (DNA): TGTGCCACCAATTCGGGCGCAGGGCACGAGCAGTACTTC.